This T cell receptor (beta chain) was profiled in a study of T cell responses to AZD1222 COVID-19 vaccine (dated by TCRdb to 2020 to 2022). Looking at the study overall: AZD1222 recipients whose second dose came at about 4 weeks and those whose second dose came at about 12 weeks were combined into one group, since spike-specific TCR depth and breadth did not differ between the two schedules. A total of approximately 240 trial participants underwent TCR sequencing, of whom some 210 received two doses of AZD1222 and about 26 received two doses of the MenACWY control vaccine. Trial participants were enrolled by age into 18-55, 56-69 and 70-plus year subgroups, with approximately 150, 28 and 58 TCR-sequenced participants respectively.

V loses 3 bases, J loses 4 bases, and the germline ends lie 19 bases apart. CDR1 and CDR2 are drawn from the germline V gene (reference sequence): LNHDA, SQIVND. The CDR3 contains 17 residues, cysteine and phenylalanine counted. CDR3 DNA is the only sequence kept; it has 51 bases, read in frame from the first base. The CDR3 regions of human TCRbeta chains were analyzed by immunosequencing. In the authors' own workflow: TCRs in the repertoires were compared against a reference library of SARS-CoV-2-specific TCRs that had been generated with the MIRA antigen-specificity platform. Breadth was defined as the fraction of unique TCRs that were SARS-CoV-2-associated, and depth was defined as the fraction of total T cells that were SARS-CoV-2-associated. Using the MIRA data, each spike-specific TCR was assigned both to the spike region to which the TCR was reactive and to a CD4 or CD8 class. Log10-transformed breadth and depth values were compared by one-way ANOVA with Sidak's multiple comparisons tests. TCRdb mirrors the immuneACCESS table, restricted to in-frame sequences. Some clones are absent from its copies; in checked studies, under half trace to an unresolved V gene, and the reason for the others is unknown. V and J calls and clone size are copied from that table; D and trimming were computed from the DNA. The sample table contains some 150,000 clones; only one count was recorded for approximately 90% of them. The top ten hold roughly 2% of the sample.

Worth noting for this clone: Its antigen has not been determined. Per-nucleotide qualities are absent, and no much larger clonotype sits a single base away.

What the authors observed across the whole study: Participants were mostly white British, with more females than males. The authors suggested clonal diversity may have been underestimated. Because no day 14 peak-response samples were available, the repertoires could be characterized only after the peak T cell response. Nearly half of unique spike-specific TCRs reportedly recognized epitopes outside regions mutated in the B.1.351 and B.1.1.7 variants. In the small 56-69-year group, the increase in depth fell short of significance, most likely because of low power. Conclusions about previously exposed vaccinees were limited because only 6 or 7 AZD1222 recipients were SARS-CoV-2 seropositive at baseline. The whole spike protein was spanned by vaccine-associated CD4 TCRs, and dominant responses were seen in regions 160-218 and 743-854. After two AZD1222 doses, both the breadth and the depth of spike-specific TCRs were significantly higher than at day 0 and than in MenACWY recipients.

The intended sense of this specimen's time point label: baseline before first vaccination. Samples from vaccinated people were obtained from the UK trials COV001 and COV002, which included a single-blind randomized controlled phase 2/3 trial of AZD1222 (ChAdOx1 nCoV-19) in healthy adults. For TCRbeta chain sequencing, PBMC samples from trial participants were taken at day 0 and at day 28 after the second dose. The sequence joins TRBV19 to TRBJ1-5; there is no confident call for the D gene. The TCR was taken from an adult in good health. The starting material was peripheral blood, obtained on day 0 of AZD1222 vaccination. The CDR3 amino acid sequence is: CASSIHPASVGNQPQHF. The DNA sequence follows: TGTGCCAGTAGTATTCACCCCGCCAGCGTAGGGAATCAGCCCCAGCATTTT.